The rows below give T cell receptor beta chains drawn from one sample of a study of T cells in localized non-small cell lung cancer. Generated by immunoSEQ multiplex PCR, the TCRdb table keeps only in-frame clones and is missing some. There are 72,000 or so clones in the sample; approximately 84% occur only once, and about 14% lies in the top ten. The specimen comprised peripheral blood, sampled before any cancer treatment. The source of these receptors is a female donor older than 55 with stage I lung adenocarcinoma. The CDR3 runs from the conserved cysteine through the conserved F or W. D genes are given only for firm matches. A clone size is listed for some rows: how often the clone was seen (once, few, many), or a class if it is expanded.

>NA|TRBD2|TRBV5-6|TRBJ2-3
CATQRGGRADTQYF
TGTGCCACACAGCGGGGGGGCCGGGCAGATACGCAGTATTTT
>NA|TRBD1|TRBV19|TRBJ2-7
CASCDLGTGAYEQYF
TGTGCCAGTTGTGACCTGGGGACAGGGGCCTACGAGCAGTACTTC
>NA|NA|TRBV19|TRBJ1-3
CASSVRPRGSGNTIYF
TGTGCCAGTAGCGTAAGACCCCGAGGGTCTGGAAACACCATATATTTT
>NA|TRBD1|TRBV6-5|TRBJ1-2
CASSYSAGGDGYTF
TGTGCCAGCAGTTACTCGGCAGGGGGGGATGGCTACACCTTC
>many|NA|TRBV2|TRBJ1-2
CASSEGQSYGYTF
TGTGCCAGCAGTGAAGGACAGAGCTATGGCTACACCTTC
>NA|TRBD2|TRBV7-8|TRBJ2-5
CASSLVGLESQETQYF
TGTGCCAGCAGCTTAGTGGGACTAGAGTCCCAAGAGACCCAGTACTTC
>NA|TRBD1|TRBV5-6|TRBJ2-7
CASSGWTGSSYEQYF
TGTGCCAGCAGCGGGTGGACAGGGAGCTCCTACGAGCAGTACTTC
>NA|TRBD1|TRBV7-9|TRBJ2-7
CASSFYGQGRSSAYEQYF
TGTGCCAGCAGCTTCTATGGACAGGGGAGGTCTAGCGCCTACGAGCAGTACTTC
>few|TRBD1|TRBV5-6|TRBJ2-4
CASSGDRGNIQYF
TGTGCCAGCAGCGGGGACAGGGGAAACATTCAGTACTTC
>NA|NA|TRBV18|TRBJ1-5
CASSTASNQPQHF
TGTGCCAGCTCAACGGCTAGCAATCAGCCCCAGCATTTT
>once|NA|TRBV6-5|TRBJ2-3
CASSSPGGPDTQYF
TGTGCCAGCAGTTCACCCGGGGGGCCAGATACGCAGTATTTT
>NA|NA|TRBV5-1|TRBJ2-7
CASSPQGRRTYEQYF
TGCGCCAGCAGCCCACAGGGGAGGAGGACCTACGAGCAGTACTTC
>NA|TRBD2|TRBV19|TRBJ2-1
CASSQTSGSYNEQFF
TGTGCCAGTAGCCAGACTAGCGGGAGCTACAATGAGCAGTTCTTC
>NA|NA|TRBV7-9|TRBJ1-4
CASSLGQGDNEKLFF
TGTGCCAGCAGCTTAGGGCAAGGCGATAATGAAAAACTGTTTTTT
>NA|TRBD1|TRBV4-2|TRBJ2-1
CASSQDPDRGLNNEQFF
TGTGCCAGCAGCCAAGACCCGGACAGGGGTCTCAACAATGAGCAGTTCTTC
>NA|TRBD2|TRBV9|TRBJ2-3
CASSPGLAGRSDTQYF
TGTGCCAGCAGCCCCGGACTAGCGGGACGTTCAGATACGCAGTATTTT
>NA|TRBD1|TRBV5-8|TRBJ2-5
CASSAGTGGKETQYF
TGTGCCAGCAGCGCCGGGACAGGGGGCAAGGAGACCCAGTACTTC
>NA|TRBD1|TRBV10-3|TRBJ2-7
CAIKGQGANYEQYF
TGTGCCATCAAGGGACAGGGGGCGAACTACGAGCAGTACTTC
>few|TRBD2|TRBV7-2|TRBJ2-5
CASSNTGTSSETQYF
TGTGCCAGCAGCAATACCGGGACTAGCTCGGAGACCCAGTACTTC
>NA|TRBD2|TRBV6-1|TRBJ2-7
CASSNLAGAQYF
TGTGCCAGCAGTAACCTAGCGGGAGCGCAGTACTTC
>NA|NA|TRBV2|TRBJ1-3
CASTPTGARSGNTIYF
TGTGCCAGCACCCCAACGGGGGCCCGCTCTGGAAACACCATATATTTT
>NA|TRBD1|TRBV28|TRBJ2-7
CASSFGTGGIRYEQYF
TGTGCCAGCAGTTTTGGGACAGGGGGAATTAGGTACGAGCAGTACTTC
>NA|NA|TRBV5-8|TRBJ2-2
CASSAGQSNTGELFF
TGTGCCAGCAGCGCGGGACAGTCGAACACCGGGGAGCTGTTTTTT
>NA|NA|TRBV28|TRBJ1-1
CASPPHTGKATEAFF
TGTGCCAGCCCCCCCCATACAGGGAAAGCCACTGAAGCTTTCTTT
>NA|NA|TRBV5-1|TRBJ2-7
CASRSGGAFSYEQYF
TGCGCCAGCAGATCTGGGGGGGCATTCTCCTACGAGCAGTACTTC
>NA|NA|TRBV5-1|TRBJ1-2
CASSLDPSSGGYTF
TGCGCCAGCAGCTTGGACCCGAGTTCCGGCGGCTACACCTTC
>NA|NA|TRBV18|TRBJ1-1
CASSTSQNTEAFF
TGTGCCAGCTCAACCTCCCAGAACACTGAAGCTTTCTTT
>NA|NA|TRBV9|TRBJ1-1
CASSVLDSLGTEAFF
TGTGCCAGCAGCGTCCTAGACTCCCTGGGGACTGAAGCTTTCTTT
>NA|TRBD2|TRBV10-1|TRBJ2-3
CASSDGLAGGTDTQYF
TGCGCCAGCAGTGACGGACTAGCGGGGGGGACAGATACGCAGTATTTT
>NA|NA|TRBV4-1|TRBJ2-7
CASSQGAANSLEQYF
TGCGCCAGCAGCCAAGGGGCGGCGAATTCGCTCGAGCAGTACTTC
>few|NA|TRBV6-5|TRBJ1-3
CASSYGQGGNTIYF
TGTGCCAGCAGTTACGGGCAGGGAGGAAACACCATATATTTT
>NA|NA|TRBV14|TRBJ1-2
CASSQDLRQLMSF
TGTGCCAGCAGCCAAGATTTGAGACAGCTGATGTCCTTC
>NA|NA|TRBV29-1|TRBJ1-1
CSVGRQNTEAFF
TGCAGCGTTGGCCGACAGAACACTGAAGCTTTCTTT
>NA|TRBD2|TRBV5-5|TRBJ2-3
CASSSGVAGAVDTQYF
TGTGCCAGCAGCTCCGGGGTGGCGGGAGCGGTGGATACGCAGTATTTT
>NA|TRBD1|TRBV11-3|TRBJ1-1
CASSSGQAGAFF
TGTGCCAGCAGCTCGGGACAGGCAGGAGCTTTCTTT
>NA|TRBD1|TRBV6-6|TRBJ1-2
CASSPDRDFYGYTF
TGTGCCAGCAGCCCTGACAGGGATTTCTATGGCTACACCTTC
>once|TRBD1|TRBV19|TRBJ1-5
CASSIGTGGGNQPQHF
TGTGCCAGTAGTATTGGGACAGGGGGCGGAAATCAGCCCCAGCATTTT
>once|NA|TRBV18|TRBJ2-7
CASSPKVYEQYF
TGTGCCAGCTCACCAAAAGTTTACGAGCAGTACTTC
>NA|NA|TRBV6-4|TRBJ2-1
CASSDAPGRTPYNEQFF
TGTGCCAGCAGTGATGCGCCAGGGCGGACTCCGTACAATGAGCAGTTCTTC
>NA|NA|TRBV10-3|TRBJ2-1
CAISAKADSSYNEQFF
TGTGCCATCAGTGCAAAGGCGGACAGCTCCTACAATGAGCAGTTCTTC
>NA|TRBD1|TRBV7-9|TRBJ2-5
CASSHAQGASKTQYF
TGTGCCAGCAGCCACGCACAGGGGGCGTCGAAGACCCAGTACTTC
>NA|NA|TRBV5-1|TRBJ2-6
CASSLRQDSGANVLTF
TGCGCCAGCAGTTTACGACAAGACTCTGGGGCCAACGTCCTGACTTTC
>NA|NA|TRBV27|TRBJ1-2
CASRSWARGNYGYTF
TGTGCCAGCAGATCTTGGGCGAGGGGAAACTATGGCTACACCTTC
>NA|NA|TRBV4-1|TRBJ2-7
CASSQDERASHEQYF
TGCGCCAGCAGCCAAGATGAGAGGGCATCCCACGAGCAGTACTTC
>NA|NA|TRBV28|TRBJ1-4
CASRTPTEKLFF
TGTGCCAGCAGAACCCCCACCGAAAAACTGTTTTTT
>few|TRBD2|TRBV11-1|TRBJ2-7
CASSLTSGGTYEQYF
TGTGCCAGCAGCCTGACTAGCGGGGGGACCTACGAGCAGTACTTC
>NA|TRBD2|TRBV27|TRBJ2-5
CASRALGGQETQYF
TGTGCCAGCAGGGCCTTGGGGGGGCAAGAGACCCAGTACTTC